Described below is a single T cell receptor (beta chain) sequence and its context. Profiling relied on immunoSEQ multiplex PCR, and the TCRdb table lists in-frame clones only, not all of them. The data show over 110,000 clones, approximately 87% seen once. This entry is derived from a study of T cell responses to AZD1222 COVID-19 vaccine. The length of the CDR3 is 14 residues. The germline V gene has CDR1 MNHEY and CDR2 SMNVEV (reference sequence). After removal of 5 bases from V and 7 bases from J, the junction contained 3 bases not matched to a gene. The sample in question was peripheral blood, obtained 28 days after the second AZD1222 dose. This receptor was identified in an adult who received the AZD1222 COVID-19 vaccine. V gene TRBV27 combines with J gene TRBJ1-5, with TRBD1 matching over 12 bases. CDR3 nucleotide sequence: TGTGCCAGCAGTCCAGGGACAGGGGGCCAGCCCCAGCATTTT. Its translation: CASSPGTGGQPQHF.